This TCR beta chain originates from a study of T cell repertoires in cytomegalovirus infection. Study summary: Public TCR beta signatures were indicative of both CMV infection and a matching HLA type.

Concerning this clonotype: Its antigen is unknown.

Findings of the study overall: Dominating the ex vivo response were TCR beta clonotypes that were CMV-specific and HLA-C-restricted. Frequencies of public TCR beta families were cumulated, and this identified carriers of CMV plus the relevant HLA.

Via MiXCR, TCRdb re-called the reads, giving one row per CDR3 protein. The sample carries about 100,000 distinct CDR3 sequences, 23% recorded once. Germline V gene data show CDR1 as PRHDT and CDR2 as FYEKMQ (reference sequence). The trim removed 4 bases at V and 3 bases at J, leaving 2 bases unmatched. This CDR3 spans 14 amino acids. The sample comprised CD8+ T cells from PBMCs. This sequence was found in a human donor in good health (CMV status not recorded). Some clones in this sample may be carry-over from other donors' samples. The gene calls are TRBV13 and TRBJ1-5; 8 nucleotides align to TRBD1. CDR3 residues: CASSSGQDNQPQHF. CDR3 nucleotide sequence: TGTGCCAGCAGCTCGGGACAGGACAATCAGCCCCAGCATTTT. Variable domain in full (rest from reference TRBV13 and TRBJ1-5): AAGVIQSPRHLIKEKRETATLKCYPIPRHDTVYWYQQGPGQDPQFLISFYEKMQSDKGSIPDRFSAQQFSDYHSELNMSSLELGDSALYFCASSSGQDNQPQHFGDGTRLSIL.